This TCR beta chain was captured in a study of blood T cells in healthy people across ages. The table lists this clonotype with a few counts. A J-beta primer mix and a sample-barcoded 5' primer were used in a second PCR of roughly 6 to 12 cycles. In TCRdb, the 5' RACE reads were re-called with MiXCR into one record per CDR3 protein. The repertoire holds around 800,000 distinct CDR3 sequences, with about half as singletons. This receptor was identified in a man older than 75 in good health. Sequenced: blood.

CDR3 DNA sequence: TGTGCCAGCAGTGGAAGTAGGGACAGGGTTACGGCTTTCTTT. Translation gives CASSGSRDRVTAFF. The rearrangement joins TRBV6-1 to TRBJ1-1, with 9 bases matching TRBD1. This CDR3 spans 14 amino acids. With 4 bases clipped from V and 11 bases from J, the junction kept 11 bases outside the gene matches. Germline CDR1 MNHNS, CDR2 SASEGT.